The source of this T cell receptor (beta chain) is a study of cytomegalovirus exposure and HLA in healthy donors. About the study: Earlier sequencing of approximately 200 million T cells yielded nearly 120 million unique TCR beta sequences. General study findings and limits: TRBV6-2, TRBV6-3 and other indistinguishable V segments were excluded. Sequencing depth across donors, presence/absence analyses assumed, was roughly uniform.

Trimming pared 5 bases from V and 4 bases from J, leaving 11 bases between. Germline V gene lookup returns CDR1 SEHNR and CDR2 FQNEAQ (reference sequence). The CDR3 runs to 14 residues. Both 60 Vbeta primers and 13 Jbeta primers went into the PCR. Method: immunoSEQ multiplex PCR; TCRdb's copy keeps in-frame clones and lacks some. This table has 150,000 to 200,000 clones, around 68% appearing once. This clone was counted between two and nine times. Antigen specificity is unknown. This chain connects TRBV7-9 to TRBJ1-4, with D hard to call. This sequence was found in a man aged 45-65 years in good health and CMV-seronegative. Sequenced material: PBMCs. Written as DNA, the CDR3 is TGTGCCAGCAGCCTCGGACTGATTAATGAAAAACTGTTTTTT. This codes for CASSLGLINEKLFF.